Below, 16 T cell receptor beta chains from the same sample are listed, as sequenced in a study of shared clonotypes between healthy human individuals. TCRdb's copy holds only in-frame clones and misses some; the assay was immunoSEQ multiplex PCR. The sample lists some 2.1 million clones; around 93% were seen once. CD45RO-negative cells were positively selected for CCR7, leaving out terminally differentiated effector memory CD45RA+ cells. The specimen was naive CD8+ T cells from PBMCs. These receptors were taken from a man aged 18-30 years in good health. Some clones in this sample may be carry-over from other donors' samples.

The J gene is TRBJ2-7, the V gene TRBV7-2, with TRBD2 identical over 8 bases. Germline V CDR1 and CDR2: SGHTA, FQGNSA. After removal of 3 bases from V and 5 bases from J, the junction contained 9 bases not matched to a gene. The CDR3 runs to 15 residues. In nucleotides, the CDR3 is TGTGCCAGCAGCTTGATTAGCGGGAACTTGGACGAGCAGTACTTC. As protein: CASSLISGNLDEQYF.

This clone was counted between two and nine times. Other DNA sequences from this sample encode an identical CDR3 as well. The chain joins TRBV9 to TRBJ1-1, with 7 bases identical to TRBD1. Trimming removed 0 bases from V and 5 bases from J; junction bases left unmatched: 4. The CDR3 is made up of 14 amino acids. The germline CDR1 and CDR2 sequences are SGDLS and YYNGEE. CDR3 coding DNA: TGTGCCAGCAGCGTAGATGGCAGGGGGACTGAAGCTTTCTTT. Residues: CASSVDGRGTEAFF.

This chain joins TRBV6-6 and TRBJ2-1; D is unclear. The V and J ends lost 8 bases and 0 bases respectively, with 5 bases between them. The CDR3 length is 12 residues. Germline CDR1 reads MNHNY; CDR2 reads SVGAGI (reference sequence). The CDR3 reads CASCSSYNEQFF. The DNA for the CDR3 is TGTGCCAGCTGTAGCTCCTACAATGAGCAGTTCTTC.

The chain couples TRBV28 to TRBJ2-4; no definite D call. Germline CDR1 is MDHEN and CDR2 is SYDVKM. Trimming left V 6 bases short and J 0 bases short, with 12 bases between. The CDR3 extends over 15 amino acids. The CDR3 DNA follows: TGTGCCAGCAGCACGCGGAAAATAGCCAAAAACATTCAGTACTTC. This codes for CASSTRKIAKNIQYF.

This chain connects TRBV14 to TRBJ2-3; D unclear. With 2 bases removed from V and 4 bases from J, the gap between germline ends came to 19 bases. The CDR3 is 17 residues long. The germline gives CDR1 SGHDN, CDR2 FVKESK. The CDR3: CASSQTELPISADTQYF. CDR3 DNA: TGTGCCAGCAGCCAAACCGAATTGCCTATTTCGGCAGATACGCAGTATTTT.

The chain is built from TRBV7-3 and TRBJ2-1, with TRBD2 as a possible D gene (6 bases). The germline V gene encodes CDR1 SGHTA and CDR2 FQGTGA. Trimming took 3 bases from V and 2 from J, leaving 11 bases between them. The CDR3 sequence is 15 residues long. Written as DNA, the CDR3 is TGTGCCAGCAGCTTTTTTGGGACTCCCTACAATGAGCAGTTCTTC. Translation: CASSFFGTPYNEQFF.

This sequence joins TRBV5-1 and TRBJ2-7; D is ambiguous. V lost 3 bases and J lost 5, with 12 bases in between. The germline V gene has CDR1 SGHRS and CDR2 YFSETQ. The CDR3 consists of 13 residues. The CDR3 DNA follows: TGCGCCAGCAGCTGGGGTACTTTCGACGAGCAGTACTTC. It translates to CASSWGTFDEQYF. Full variable domain (rest looked up from reference TRBV5-1 and TRBJ2-7): KAGVTQTPRYLIKTRGQQVTLSCSPISGHRSVSWYQQTPGQGLQFLFEYFSETQRNKGNFPGRFSGRQFSNSRSEMNVSTLELGDSALYLCASSWGTFDEQYFGPGTRLTVT.

This chain links TRBV28 with TRBJ2-1; 7 bases fit TRBD1. V was clipped by 6 bases and J by 4 bases; unmatched bases: 9. This CDR3 has 15 amino acids. In germline, CDR1 is MDHEN, CDR2 SYDVKM. CDR3 sequence reads: CASRTGIQIYNEQFF. As DNA, the CDR3 is TGTGCCAGCAGGACAGGGATCCAGATATACAATGAGCAGTTCTTC.

The chain recombines TRBV7-8 with TRBJ2-1; 7 bases agree with TRBD2. The CDR3 sequence is 18 residues long. The J segment lost 5 bases and the V segment lost 0 bases, leaving 13 bases of the junction unmatched. Germline lookup yields CDR1 SGHVS and CDR2 FQNEAQ. CDR3 in DNA: TGTGCCAGCAGCTTAGCGCTTATAGCTAGCGGAGCAGACAATGAGCAGTTCTTC. Its translation is CASSLALIASGADNEQFF.

The CDR3 loop reads CASSTLRLAVTYEQYF. Written as DNA, the CDR3 is TGTGCCAGCAGTACCCTGCGACTAGCGGTTACCTACGAGCAGTACTTC. V is TRBV28 and J is TRBJ2-7, with 9 bases that match TRBD2. CDR3 size: 16 residues. The V segment lost 5 bases and the J segment 2 bases; nucleotides outside the gene matches: 10. CDR1 is MDHEN, CDR2 SYDVKM, per germline.

This chain links TRBV11-2 with TRBJ1-2; D is undetermined. CDR1 SGHAT and CDR2 FQNNGV come from the germline V gene. This CDR3 spans 14 amino acids. V lost 1 base, J lost 4 bases, and 10 bases lay in between. The chain's CDR3 is CASSLAQSGYGYTF. As DNA, the CDR3 is TGTGCCAGCAGCTTAGCACAGTCTGGCTATGGCTACACCTTC.

The V and J genes are TRBV15 and TRBJ1-3; D might be TRBD1 (5 bases). The CDR3 is 15 residues long. Germline-derived CDR1 and CDR2 are LNHNV and YYDKDF (reference sequence). V was pared by 0 bases and J by 7 bases, with 13 bases between. The CDR3 region is CATSRDRGAANTIYF. CDR3 sequence (DNA): TGTGCCACCAGCAGAGATCGAGGGGCAGCGAACACCATATATTTT.

The chain couples TRBV7-9 to TRBJ2-1, with D possibly TRBD1 on 5 matching bases. Trimming pared 5 bases from V and 7 bases from J, leaving 12 bases between. Germline V gives CDR1 SEHNR, CDR2 FQNEAQ (reference sequence). This CDR3 is 13 amino acids long. The CDR3 sequence: CASSQGLGNEQFF. DNA for the CDR3: TGTGCCAGCAGCCAGGGCCTGGGGAATGAGCAGTTCTTC.

The chain uses TRBV28 and TRBJ2-5; D may be TRBD2 (6 bases). Per the germline V gene, CDR1 is MDHEN and CDR2 is SYDVKM. The germline V and J ends were trimmed by 1 base and 1 base, with 13 bases remaining between them. The CDR3 length is 16 residues. The CDR3 spells CASSLFGEAGQETQYF. The CDR3 region has the DNA TGTGCCAGCAGTTTATTTGGGGAAGCGGGCCAAGAGACCCAGTACTTC. Drawing the rest from reference TRBV28 and TRBJ2-5, the complete variable domain is DVKVTQSSRYLVKRTGEKVFLECVQDMDHENMFWYRQDPGLGLRLIYFSYDVKMKEKGDIPEGYSVSREKKERFSLILESASTNQTSMYLCASSLFGEAGQETQYFGPGTRLLVL.

The rearrangement joins TRBV7-8 to TRBJ1-4; no clear D. CDR1 and CDR2 from the germline V gene are SGHVS and FQNEAQ. The ends were cut back, 5 bases at V and 3 bases at J, with 10 bases in the middle. The CDR3 runs to 14 residues. For the CDR3, the DNA is TGTGCCAGCAGCCCAGACCCGGCTAATGAAAAACTGTTTTTT. It encodes CASSPDPANEKLFF.

The rearrangement links TRBV7-8 to TRBJ2-1; D unresolved. V was cut by 4 bases and J by 1 base, with 11 bases left in between. This CDR3 contains 15 residues. Per the germline V gene, CDR1 is SGHVS and CDR2 is FQNEAQ. The CDR3 sequence is CASSYTEVSYNEQFF. The CDR3 DNA is TGTGCCAGCAGCTACACAGAGGTGTCCTACAATGAGCAGTTCTTC.